Each of the 22 T cell receptor beta chains below was sequenced from the same sample in a study of shared clonotypes between healthy human individuals. Assay: immunoSEQ multiplex PCR; the TCRdb copy retains only in-frame clones and omits some. The sample includes about 2.4 million clones, 90% to 95% seen only once; the top ten take more than 0.35%. Source material: naive CD4+ T cells from PBMCs. Subset of the sample: CD45RA+ positively selected. These receptors all come from a young man in good health. Some clones in this sample may be carry-over from other donors' samples.

The chain carries TRBV25-1 and TRBJ2-2; D ambiguous. There are 14 residues in the CDR3. Germline V gene sequence: CDR1 MGHDK, CDR2 SYGVNS. V was clipped by 4 bases and J by 3 bases, with 9 bases between them. DNA of the CDR3: TGTGCCAGCAGTGGCCGACTTGACACCGGGGAGCTGTTTTTT. It encodes CASSGRLDTGELFF. Looking up the rest from reference TRBV25-1 and TRBJ2-2 gives the full variable domain: EADIYQTPRYLVIGTGKKITLECSQTMGHDKMYWYQQDPGMELHLIHYSYGVNSTEKGDLSSESTVSRIRTEHFPLTLESARPSHTSQYLCASSGRLDTGELFFGEGSRLTVL.

Details on this clone: Other DNA sequences in the same sample also yield this CDR3. The genes are TRBV5-1 and TRBJ2-1; no clear D gene. The CDR3 is 11 amino acids. CDR1 and CDR2 (germline): SGHRS, YFSETQ. The V gene lost 2 bases and the J gene lost 7 bases, with 4 bases spanning the gap. The chain's CDR3 is CASSFGNEQFF. CDR3 in DNA: TGCGCCAGCAGCTTTGGGAATGAGCAGTTCTTC.

To note about this clone: Other DNA sequences from this sample encode an identical CDR3 as well. The rearrangement joins TRBV28 to TRBJ2-2, with D perhaps TRBD2 (7 bases). Germline V gene lookup returns CDR1 MDHEN and CDR2 SYDVKM. This CDR3 has 15 residues. Trimming left V 3 bases short and J 5 bases short, with 13 bases between. Here the CDR3 reads CASSLAGEGTGELFF. CDR3 bases: TGTGCCAGCAGTTTGGCAGGGGAGGGAACCGGGGAGCTGTTTTTT.

J is TRBJ1-4 and V is TRBV6-5; 8 bases align to TRBD1. The CDR3 is 15 amino acids. From germline, CDR1 is MNHEY and CDR2 SVGAGI. J was trimmed by 8 bases and V by 5 bases; bases with no gene match: 10. The CDR3 DNA follows: TGTGCCAGCAGTCATAGGACAGGGAGGGTCGAAAAACTGTTTTTT. It is translated as CASSHRTGRVEKLFF.

CDR3 region: CASSLVGRNEQFF. DNA of the CDR3: TGTGCCAGCAGCTTAGTAGGGCGGAATGAGCAGTTCTTC. This chain uses TRBV7-7 with TRBJ2-1; no clear D. The V gene's germline CDR1 is SSHAT and CDR2 FNYEAQ (reference sequence). The CDR3 has 13 residues. Trimming left V 1 base short and J 7 bases short, with 8 bases between.

The chain recombines TRBV5-3 with TRBJ2-2; D remains ambiguous. TRBV5-3 is annotated as an ORF whose role is uncertain. The CDR3 sequence is 16 residues long. Between the trimmed V and J ends, which lost 2 bases and 7 bases, there was a span of 18 bases. The chain's CDR3 is CARSFRSPEVRGELFF. CDR3 nucleotide sequence: TGTGCCAGAAGCTTTCGAAGCCCAGAGGTGCGCGGGGAGCTGTTTTTT.

The gene calls are TRBV5-4 and TRBJ2-3, with 8 positions matching TRBD2. CDR3 length: 15 residues. Unmatched junction bases numbered 4, after V lost 0 bases and J lost 4 bases. Germline V gives CDR1 SGHNT, CDR2 YYREEE (reference sequence). This chain's CDR3 is CASSLAASGSDTQYF. In nucleotides, the CDR3 is TGTGCCAGCAGCTTGGCCGCTAGCGGGTCAGATACGCAGTATTTT.

The chain carries TRBV4-3 and TRBJ2-7; TRBD2 aligns across 7 bases. The CDR3 has 15 amino acids. The trim removed 2 bases at V and 3 bases at J, leaving 7 bases unmatched. Per germline, CDR1 LGHNA and CDR2 YSLEER. CDR3 sequence (DNA): TGCGCCAGCAGCCAATTAGGGAGGGACTTCTACGAGCAGTACTTC. It codes for CASSQLGRDFYEQYF.

The chain joins TRBV7-2 to TRBJ2-1; TRBD1 is a possible D gene (6 bases). The CDR3 runs 14 residues. CDR1 is SGHTA and CDR2 is FQGNSA in the germline V gene. V was clipped by 5 bases and J by 9 bases, with 17 bases between them. CDR3 protein: CASSEQGVWAEQFF. CDR3 bases: TGTGCCAGCAGCGAACAGGGAGTCTGGGCTGAGCAGTTCTTC.

This rearrangement joins TRBV7-2 to TRBJ2-3, with D uncertain. This CDR3 has 15 residues. V shed 0 bases and J shed 3 bases, with 10 bases lying between them. CDR1 is SGHTA and CDR2 is FQGNSA in the germline V gene. The CDR3 protein is CASSLARTATDTQYF. In nucleotides, the CDR3 is TGTGCCAGCAGCTTAGCGAGAACGGCTACAGATACGCAGTATTTT.

CDR3 DNA: TGTGCCAGCAGCCTCCGGACTACCACCACAGATACGCAGTATTTT. Its protein is CASSLRTTTTDTQYF. The J gene is TRBJ2-3, the V gene TRBV21-1; the table names TRBD2, a call not compared with the DNA. TRBV21-1 is given as a pseudogene. This CDR3 is built from 15 residues.

The CDR3 nucleotides read TGTGCCAGCAGCGTAAGTAGCGGGAGAGGTCACGAGCAGTACTTC. This encodes CASSVSSGRGHEQYF. The J gene is TRBJ2-7, the V gene TRBV7-2; TRBD2 matches at 9 bases. V gave up 5 bases and J gave up 5 bases; unmatched junction bases: 10. This CDR3 is 15 amino acids long. In germline, CDR1 is SGHTA, CDR2 FQGNSA.

This clone was seen just once. J is TRBJ2-7 and V is TRBV6-6; 13 positions match TRBD2. Germline lookup yields CDR1 MNHNY and CDR2 SVGAGI (reference sequence). V lost 4 bases and J lost 1; bases outside the gene matches: 4. CDR3 length: 16 residues. This CDR3 reads CASSFGLAGASYEQYF. The CDR3 DNA is TGTGCCAGCAGTTTTGGACTAGCGGGAGCTTCCTACGAGCAGTACTTC.

The chain recombines TRBV18 with TRBJ2-7, with no clear D. V lost 5 bases and J 0 bases, leaving 8 bases between the germline ends. From germline, CDR1 is KGHSH and CDR2 LQKENI. The CDR3 totals 13 residues. CDR3: CASSALSSYEQYF. In nucleotides, the CDR3 is TGTGCCAGCTCAGCCCTGAGCTCCTACGAGCAGTACTTC.

Points on this clone: This same CDR3 is encoded by further DNA sequences in the sample. The rearrangement joins TRBV9 to TRBJ2-3; D is undetermined. The CDR3 has 13 amino acids. Germline values: CDR1 SGDLS, CDR2 YYNGEE. V gave up 2 bases and J gave up 1 base, with 5 bases separating them. The CDR3 sequence: CASSVGGTDTQYF. The CDR3 bases are TGTGCCAGCAGCGTTGGCGGCACAGATACGCAGTATTTT.

The J gene is TRBJ2-5, the V gene TRBV4-3, with D tentatively TRBD1 or TRBD2 (5 bases each). CDR3 length: 15 residues. With 2 bases removed from V and 5 bases from J, the gap between germline ends came to 15 bases. Germline V gene data show CDR1 as LGHNA and CDR2 as YSLEER. The CDR3 sequence: CASSQNREGLETQYF. As DNA, the CDR3 is TGCGCCAGCAGCCAAAATAGAGAGGGGCTTGAGACCCAGTACTTC.

The gene calls are TRBV12-5 and TRBJ2-1, with 8 bases aligning to TRBD2. The CDR3 loop spans 14 amino acids. CDR1 LGHNT and CDR2 FRNRAP come from the germline V gene. After removal of 7 bases from V and 4 bases from J, the junction contained 6 bases not matched to a gene. The CDR3, as DNA: TGTGCTAGTGCCACTAGCGGATCTTACAATGAGCAGTTCTTC. This codes for CASATSGSYNEQFF.

The genes are TRBV5-4 and TRBJ1-1; 9 positions agree with TRBD1. The V and J ends lost 4 bases and 6 bases, in that order; junction bases with no gene match: 10. Germline CDR1 SGHNT, CDR2 YYREEE (reference sequence). The CDR3 has 15 amino acids. Here the CDR3 reads CASSLRTGAGAEAFF. CDR3 DNA: TGTGCCAGCAGCCTCAGGACAGGGGCTGGGGCTGAAGCTTTCTTT.

This chain connects TRBV19 to TRBJ1-5; no reliable D call. CDR1 and CDR2 (germline): LNHDA, SQIVND (reference sequence). The CDR3 runs to 13 residues. With 3 bases removed from V and 6 bases from J, the gap between germline ends came to 9 bases. The CDR3 nucleotides are TGTGCCAGTAGTATGGGTCAGCTTCAGCCCCAGCATTTT. As protein: CASSMGQLQPQHF.

This chain uses TRBV6-6 with TRBJ2-1, with D maybe TRBD2 (6 bases). V dropped 10 bases and J dropped 3 bases, with 16 bases sitting between them. The CDR3 covers 14 residues. Germline V lookup: CDR1 MNHNY, CDR2 SVGAGI (reference sequence). CDR3 residues: CATTLRRDYNEQFF. CDR3 nucleotide sequence: TGTGCCACCACCCTAAGGCGGGACTACAATGAGCAGTTCTTC.

J is TRBJ1-3 and V is TRBV28; D remains unclear. V lost 3 bases to trimming and J lost 3 bases, with 9 bases between them. This CDR3 is 14 amino acids long. Looked up from germline, CDR1 is MDHEN and CDR2 is SYDVKM. The CDR3 spells CASSFVKLGNTIYF. The DNA for the CDR3 is TGTGCCAGCAGTTTCGTCAAGCTTGGAAACACCATATATTTT.

V and J are TRBV10-3 and TRBJ2-7; 8 nucleotides line up with TRBD2. Germline CDR1 and CDR2: ENHRY and SYGVKD. This CDR3 contains 14 residues. The trim removed 4 bases at V and 7 bases at J, leaving 9 bases unmatched. The CDR3 DNA is TGTGCCATCAGTGTAACGGGAGGGCCGGGGGAGCAGTACTTC. Protein product: CAISVTGGPGEQYF.